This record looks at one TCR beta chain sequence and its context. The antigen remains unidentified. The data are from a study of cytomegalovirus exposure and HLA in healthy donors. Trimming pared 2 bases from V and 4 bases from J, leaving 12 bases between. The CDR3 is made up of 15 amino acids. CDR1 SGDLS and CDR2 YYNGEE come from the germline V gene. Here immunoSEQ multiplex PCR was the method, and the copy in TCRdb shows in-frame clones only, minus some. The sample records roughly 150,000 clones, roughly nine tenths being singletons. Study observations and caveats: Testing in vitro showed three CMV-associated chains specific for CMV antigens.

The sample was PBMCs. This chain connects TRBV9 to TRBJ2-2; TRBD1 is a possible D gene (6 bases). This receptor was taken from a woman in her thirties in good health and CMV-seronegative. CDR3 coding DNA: TGTGCCAGCAGCGTGGGGGCCCGAGGCACCGGGGAGCTGTTTTTT. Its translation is CASSVGARGTGELFF.